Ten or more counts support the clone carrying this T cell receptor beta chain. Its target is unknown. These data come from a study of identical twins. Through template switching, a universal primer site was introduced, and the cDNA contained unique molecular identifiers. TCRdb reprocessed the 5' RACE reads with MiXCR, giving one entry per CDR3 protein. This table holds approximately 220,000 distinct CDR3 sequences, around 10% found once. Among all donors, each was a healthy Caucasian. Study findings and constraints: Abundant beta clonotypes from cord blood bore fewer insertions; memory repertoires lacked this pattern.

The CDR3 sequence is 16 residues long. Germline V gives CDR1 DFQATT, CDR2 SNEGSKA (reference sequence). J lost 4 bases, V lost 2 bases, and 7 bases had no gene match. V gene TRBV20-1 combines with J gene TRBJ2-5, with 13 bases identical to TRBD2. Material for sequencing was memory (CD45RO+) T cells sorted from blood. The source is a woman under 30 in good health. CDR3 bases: TGCAGTGCTAGAACAGGGACTAGCGGGATCGGAGAGACCCAGTACTTC. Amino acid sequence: CSARTGTSGIGETQYF.